The 32 T cell receptor beta chains below come from one sample, sequenced in a study of a mutant IDH1 vaccine in newly diagnosed glioma (dated by TCRdb to about 2021). These TCRs' antigens remain unknown. What this sample's time point label stands for: week 35, safety follow-up. Each vaccine dose, consisting of 300 ug of a 20-mer mutant IDH1 peptide in Montanide, was administered subcutaneously with topical imiquimod. Library preparation employed the immunoSEQ multiplex PCR assay. Held by TCRdb, this immuneACCESS table contains in-frame sequences only and omits some clones. Under half of the omission traces to an unresolved V gene where checked; the cause of the rest is unknown. Here the sample has about 66,000 clones; 74% occur a single time. The ten largest clones take up roughly 5% of the sample. The sequencing here drew on PBMCs, taken from a glioma patient whose treatment included an IDH1 peptide vaccine. The receptors were gathered from a man aged 50 to 60 with glioma.

The rearrangement uses TRBV29-1 and TRBJ2-1; D may be TRBD1 or TRBD2 (6 bases each). V was clipped by 8 bases and J by 0 bases, with 17 bases between them. Per germline, CDR1 SQVTM and CDR2 ANQGSEA. This CDR3 contains 15 residues. In DNA form, the CDR3 reads TGCAGCACTTCGGGGGCTCGAAGCTCCTACAATGAGCAGTTCTTC. It encodes CSTSGARSSYNEQFF.

This clone was found once. The gene calls are TRBV30 and TRBJ1-2; a possible D gene is TRBD1 (5 bases). V lost 2 bases to trimming and J lost 8 bases, with 12 bases between them. CDR3 length: 12 residues. CDR1 and CDR2 (germline): GTSNPN, SVGIG (reference sequence). CDR3 loop: CAWSLTGLGYTF. The CDR3 DNA sequence: TGTGCCTGGAGTCTCACAGGCCTAGGCTACACCTTC.

The genes are TRBV7-2 and TRBJ2-7; weak D call: TRBD2 (7 bases). The germline V gene has CDR1 SGHTA and CDR2 FQGNSA. The CDR3 runs to 14 residues. Trimming took 7 bases from V and 0 from J, leaving 13 bases between them. The CDR3 nucleotides are TGTGCCAGCAAGGGAGGGGGGGGCTCCTACGAGCAGTACTTC. It codes for CASKGGGGSYEQYF.

This chain joins TRBV19 and TRBJ1-1, with a weak D call TRBD1 (6 bases). Germline V gene sequence: CDR1 LNHDA, CDR2 SQIVND (reference sequence). The CDR3 contains 13 residues. V lost 6 bases and J lost 7, with 15 bases in between. CDR3 nucleotides: TGTGCCAGTAGCCGAAGGGGGATCCGTGAAGCTTTCTTT. Encoded protein: CASSRRGIREAFF.

The V call is TRBV5-1, the J call TRBJ1-4; a possible D gene is TRBD1 (6 bases). Deletions cut 4 bases from V and 6 bases from J, with 16 bases between. Germline CDR1 reads SGHRS; CDR2 reads YFSETQ. The CDR3 covers 15 residues. CDR3 DNA: TGCGCCAGCAGCCGTGACCGGGACACCTATGAAAAACTGTTTTTT. This translates into CASSRDRDTYEKLFF.

This chain joins TRBV27 and TRBJ1-5; 8 bases line up with TRBD1. This CDR3 comprises 14 residues. Germline assignment: CDR1 MNHEY and CDR2 SMNVEV (reference sequence). V lost 6 bases to trimming and J lost 4 bases; unmatched junction nucleotides: 5. CDR3: CASRGQVENQPQHF. The DNA of the CDR3 is TGTGCCAGCAGGGGACAGGTTGAGAATCAGCCCCAGCATTTT.

This clone was counted only a few times. The V and J genes are TRBV2 and TRBJ1-2; D ambiguous. Between the trimmed V and J ends, which lost 1 base and 8 bases, there was a span of 8 bases. The CDR3 is 12 residues long. Germline lookup yields CDR1 SNHLY and CDR2 FYNNEI. CDR3 sequence (DNA): TGTGCCAGCAGTGAAGTCATAGGGGGCTACACCTTC. It encodes CASSEVIGGYTF.

The rearrangement joins TRBV6-1 to TRBJ1-4, with D unresolved. The ends were cut back, 2 bases at V and 0 bases at J, with 16 bases in the middle. The germline V gene encodes CDR1 MNHNS and CDR2 SASEGT. The CDR3 consists of 18 residues. For the CDR3, the DNA is TGTGCCAGCAGTGAAATCGGGTTCACCGGGACAACTAATGAAAAACTGTTTTTT. Its protein is CASSEIGFTGTTNEKLFF.

The rearrangement uses TRBV14 and TRBJ1-1; TRBD1 agrees at 7 bases. Germline CDR1 is SGHDN and CDR2 is FVKESK. CDR3 length: 15 residues. V dropped 0 bases and J dropped 7; count of bases not matched to a gene: 8. The CDR3 DNA follows: TGTGCCAGCAGCCAAGAAATGGGGACAGCGGTTGAAGCTTTCTTT. This codes for CASSQEMGTAVEAFF.

This clone was detected only a few times. The chain is built from TRBV5-1 and TRBJ2-2; 8 bases agree with TRBD1. The CDR3 extends over 16 amino acids. V shed 4 bases, J shed 4 bases, and the junction held 9 bases outside the gene matches. Germline V CDR1 and CDR2: SGHRS, YFSETQ. CDR3 protein: CASSPGQGGSTGELFF. The CDR3 coding sequence is TGCGCCAGCAGCCCAGGACAGGGTGGGAGCACCGGGGAGCTGTTTTTT.

The V and J genes are TRBV19 and TRBJ1-4, with D unresolved. The CDR3 loop spans 16 amino acids. V lost 2 bases and J 5 bases, leaving 15 bases between the germline ends. The germline CDR1 and CDR2 sequences are LNHDA and SQIVND (reference sequence). The CDR3 reads CASSIPRGEINEKLFF. CDR3 coding DNA: TGTGCCAGTAGTATACCCCGCGGGGAGATAAATGAAAAACTGTTTTTT.

V gene TRBV5-1 combines with J gene TRBJ1-5; a possible D gene is TRBD1 (6 bases). The germline CDR1 and CDR2 sequences are SGHRS and YFSETQ. V dropped 4 bases and J dropped 3 bases, with 11 bases sitting between them. The CDR3 contains 14 residues. The CDR3 is CASSQGFANQPQHF. The CDR3 DNA sequence: TGCGCCAGCAGCCAGGGGTTTGCCAATCAGCCCCAGCATTTT. The full variable domain, its missing parts supplied by reference TRBV5-1 and TRBJ1-5, is KAGVTQTPRYLIKTRGQQVTLSCSPISGHRSVSWYQQTPGQGLQFLFEYFSETQRNKGNFPGRFSGRQFSNSRSEMNVSTLELGDSALYLCASSQGFANQPQHFGDGTRLSIL.

V is TRBV19 and J is TRBJ2-7, with 9 bases matching TRBD1. The CDR3 covers 14 residues. V shed 3 bases, J shed 3 bases, and the junction held 3 bases outside the gene matches. The germline gives CDR1 LNHDA, CDR2 SQIVND (reference sequence). The CDR3: CASSISGQGYEQYF. The CDR3 nucleotides read TGTGCCAGTAGTATCTCGGGACAGGGCTACGAGCAGTACTTC.

The V and J genes are TRBV14 and TRBJ2-1; 9 bases fit TRBD2. This CDR3 has 15 amino acids. Germline loops: CDR1 SGHDN, CDR2 FVKESK. V was pared by 1 base and J by 15 bases, with 13 bases of the junction left unmatched. CDR3 loop: CASSQGQFLSREGFF. The CDR3 DNA reads as TGTGCCAGCAGCCAAGGACAGTTTTTATCGCGGGAGGGGTTCTTC.

The rearrangement uses TRBV6-5 and TRBJ1-2, with 10 bases matching TRBD1. The CDR3 runs 12 residues. V was clipped by 6 bases and J by 10 bases; unmatched bases: 5. Per the germline V gene, CDR1 is MNHEY and CDR2 is SVGAGI. CDR3 amino acids: CASSSGTGDYTF. The CDR3 nucleotides read TGTGCCAGCAGCTCCGGGACAGGGGACTACACCTTC.

The chain carries TRBV19 and TRBJ1-2; tentative D call: TRBD1 (5 bases). Trimming removed 1 base at V and 8 bases at J, with 11 bases between. Germline CDR1 is LNHDA and CDR2 is SQIVND (reference sequence). This CDR3 is 13 amino acids long. The chain's CDR3 is CASSIGLGDGYTF. The CDR3 DNA is TGTGCCAGTAGTATAGGGTTAGGGGACGGCTACACCTTC.

In DNA form, the CDR3 reads TGTGCCAGCAGCCCAGTGGGGGGCCAAGATACGCAGTATTTT. Its protein product is CASSPVGGQDTQYF. The rearrangement uses TRBV5-4 and TRBJ2-3; D is tentatively TRBD1 or TRBD2 (6 bases each). Trimming left V 4 bases short and J 5 bases short, with 14 bases between. Germline CDR1 and CDR2: SGHNT and YYREEE (reference sequence). The CDR3 extends over 14 amino acids.

V and J are TRBV7-9 and TRBJ1-2; D gene ambiguous. The ends were cut back, 2 bases at V and 3 bases at J, with 13 bases in the middle. Germline CDR1 SEHNR, CDR2 FQNEAQ (reference sequence). The CDR3 runs 15 residues. The CDR3 sequence is CASSLPSVGYYGYTF. The CDR3 DNA follows: TGTGCCAGCAGCTTACCCTCTGTTGGGTACTATGGCTACACCTTC.

This clone turned up a few times. CDR3 amino acids: CSVRTLDTEAFF. The CDR3 coding sequence is TGCAGCGTGAGGACGCTTGACACTGAAGCTTTCTTT. The chain combines TRBV29-1 with TRBJ1-1; D is unclear. Germline CDR1 reads SQVTM; CDR2 reads ANQGSEA. The CDR3 consists of 12 residues. V was trimmed by 6 bases and J by 3 bases, leaving 11 bases between them. Full variable domain (missing parts from reference TRBV29-1 and TRBJ1-1): SAVISQKPSRDICQRGTSLTIQCQVDSQVTMMFWYRQQPGQSLTLIATANQGSEATYESGFVIDKFPISRPNLTFSTLTVSNMSPEDSSIYLCSVRTLDTEAFFGQGTRLTVV.

The V and J genes are TRBV5-6 and TRBJ1-2; tentative D call: TRBD1 (6 bases). The germline V gene encodes CDR1 SGHDT and CDR2 YYEEEE. The CDR3 loop spans 14 amino acids. V was pared by 0 bases and J by 4 bases, with 10 bases between. In DNA form, the CDR3 reads TGTGCCAGCAGCTTGGCAGGACAGCGCTATGGCTACACCTTC. Translated: CASSLAGQRYGYTF.

The chain recombines TRBV5-1 with TRBJ2-7; TRBD2 agrees at 9 bases. The J segment lost 3 bases and the V segment lost 0 bases, leaving 10 bases of the junction unmatched. The CDR3 contains 17 residues. Per the germline V gene, CDR1 is SGHRS and CDR2 is YFSETQ. Written as DNA, the CDR3 is TGCGCCAGCAGCTTGGGGGCTAGCGGGGTCCTCCTCTACGAGCAGTACTTC. The encoded protein is CASSLGASGVLLYEQYF.

The V gene is TRBV6-1, the J gene TRBJ1-4; D gene ambiguous. Germline V CDR1 and CDR2: MNHNS, SASEGT. CDR3 size: 11 residues. V was cut by 6 bases and J by 8 bases, with 7 bases left in between. Here the CDR3 reads CASSPAEKLFF. The CDR3 region has the DNA TGTGCCAGCAGCCCGGCCGAAAAACTGTTTTTT.

The chain uses TRBV11-2 and TRBJ2-3, with 11 bases lining up with TRBD2. Per germline, CDR1 SGHAT and CDR2 FQNNGV. The CDR3 is 16 amino acids. The V gene end was trimmed by 5 bases and the J gene end by 0 bases; junction bases not matched to a gene: 4. The CDR3 nucleotides are TGTGCCAGCAGCCCCCGACTAGCGGGGAGCACAGATACGCAGTATTTT. This sequence encodes CASSPRLAGSTDTQYF.

The chain has TRBV10-3 and TRBJ2-5; D gene ambiguous. Deletions cut 2 bases from V and 0 bases from J, with 10 bases between. The germline V gene encodes CDR1 ENHRY and CDR2 SYGVKD. The CDR3 is made up of 15 amino acids. In DNA, the CDR3 is TGTGCCATCAGTGAGGGAGTCACTTACCAAGAGACCCAGTACTTC. This encodes CAISEGVTYQETQYF.

The rearrangement uses TRBV4-1 and TRBJ1-2; 9 nucleotides align to TRBD1. Germline CDR1 reads MGHRA; CDR2 reads YSYEKL. The CDR3 is 16 amino acids. V was pared by 1 base and J by 4 bases, with 7 bases of the junction left unmatched. The DNA of the CDR3 is TGCGCCAGCAGCCAAGTTCCCGGGACAGGGAGCTATGGCTACACCTTC. Its translation is CASSQVPGTGSYGYTF.

DNA for the CDR3: TGTGCCAGCAGCTTTAGCGGGCGCACAGATACGCAGTATTTT. Translating gives CASSFSGRTDTQYF. J is TRBJ2-3 and V is TRBV6-5; 7 positions match TRBD2. Germline loops: CDR1 MNHEY, CDR2 SVGAGI. The CDR3 spans 14 residues. With V trimmed by 6 bases and J by 1 base, 4 bases remained unmatched.

The rearrangement links TRBV19 to TRBJ1-1; D gene unclear. V lost 5 bases to trimming and J lost 8 bases, with 9 bases between them. CDR3 size: 11 residues. Germline V gives CDR1 LNHDA, CDR2 SQIVND (reference sequence). For the CDR3, the DNA is TGTGCCAGTAGTCGAACACCAGAAGCTTTCTTT. Its translation: CASSRTPEAFF.

This clone was observed once. This chain uses TRBV30 with TRBJ2-7; D not resolved. With 1 base removed from V and 3 bases from J, the gap between germline ends came to 4 bases. CDR1 is GTSNPN and CDR2 is SVGIG in the germline V gene (reference sequence). The CDR3 has 11 amino acids. This CDR3 is CAWSAYYEQYF. CDR3 in DNA: TGTGCCTGGAGTGCTTACTACGAGCAGTACTTC.

This chain links TRBV2 with TRBJ2-7; 7 nucleotides agree with TRBD1. Trimming removed 8 bases from V and 0 bases from J; junction bases left unmatched: 7. This CDR3 has 14 amino acids. Germline V gives CDR1 SNHLY, CDR2 FYNNEI. The CDR3 DNA reads TGTGCCAGCCTCAGACAGGGCATCTCCTACGAGCAGTACTTC. This codes for CASLRQGISYEQYF.

V usage is TRBV7-6 and J usage is TRBJ2-5; perhaps TRBD2 as D (5 bases). V lost 2 bases and J lost 8, with 12 bases in between. CDR1 and CDR2 (germline): SGHVS, FNYEAQ. The CDR3 loop spans 13 amino acids. This CDR3 is CASSLMARGTQYF. CDR3 DNA sequence: TGTGCCAGCAGCTTAATGGCCCGGGGAACCCAGTACTTC.

The rearrangement joins TRBV7-3 to TRBJ2-7; the match to TRBD2 covers 9 bases. V shed 3 bases and J 3 bases; nucleotides not matched to a gene: 3. The length of the CDR3 is 14 residues. CDR1 SGHTA and CDR2 FQGTGA come from the germline V gene. DNA for the CDR3: TGTGCCAGCAGCTTCAGCGGGGGGAACTACGAGCAGTACTTC. It yields the protein CASSFSGGNYEQYF.

V is TRBV19 and J is TRBJ2-7, with TRBD2 matching 10 bases. The CDR3 covers 16 residues. The V gene end was trimmed by 2 bases and the J gene end by 4 bases; junction bases not matched to a gene: 8. Germline CDR1 is LNHDA and CDR2 is SQIVND (reference sequence). The DNA of the CDR3 is TGTGCCAGTAGTATAAATGGACCTAGCGGGGGTTACGAGCAGTACTTC. It specifies CASSINGPSGGYEQYF. Supplemented by reference TRBV19 and TRBJ2-7, the full variable domain reads DGGITQSPKYLFRKEGQNVTLSCEQNLNHDAMYWYRQDPGQGLRLIYYSQIVNDFQKGDIAEGYSVSREKKESFPLTVTSAQKNPTAFYLCASSINGPSGGYEQYFGPGTRLTVT.